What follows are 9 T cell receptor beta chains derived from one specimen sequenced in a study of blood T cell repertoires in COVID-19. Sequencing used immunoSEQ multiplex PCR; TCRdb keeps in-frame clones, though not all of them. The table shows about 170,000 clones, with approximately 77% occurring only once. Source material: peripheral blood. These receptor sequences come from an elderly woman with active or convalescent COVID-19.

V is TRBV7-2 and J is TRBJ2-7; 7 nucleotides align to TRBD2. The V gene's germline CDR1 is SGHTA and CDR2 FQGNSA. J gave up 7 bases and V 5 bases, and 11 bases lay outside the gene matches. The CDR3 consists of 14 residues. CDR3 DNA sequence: TGTGCCAGCAGCCTCAAGCGGGATTCTCTAGAGCAGTACTTC. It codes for CASSLKRDSLEQYF. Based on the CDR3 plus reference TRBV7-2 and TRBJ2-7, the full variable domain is GAGVSQSPSNKVTEKGKDVELRCDPISGHTALYWYRQSLGQGLEFLIYFQGNSAPDKSGLPSDRFSAERTGGSVSTLTIQRTQQEDSAVYLCASSLKRDSLEQYFGPGTRLTVT.

The CDR3 nucleotides are TGTGCCAGCAGACCCCCGGTGAGGGGGAAGGACACTGAAGCTTTCTTT. Translation gives CASRPPVRGKDTEAFF. The V gene is TRBV28, the J gene TRBJ1-1; TRBD1 is a possible D gene (6 bases). This CDR3 comprises 16 residues. Per the germline V gene, CDR1 is MDHEN and CDR2 is SYDVKM. Deletions cut 6 bases from V and 3 bases from J, with 20 bases between.

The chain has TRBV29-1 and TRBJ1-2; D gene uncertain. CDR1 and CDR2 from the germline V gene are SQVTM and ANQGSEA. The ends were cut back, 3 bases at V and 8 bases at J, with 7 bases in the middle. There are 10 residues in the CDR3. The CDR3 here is CSVDEGGYTF. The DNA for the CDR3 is TGCAGCGTTGATGAGGGCGGCTACACCTTC.

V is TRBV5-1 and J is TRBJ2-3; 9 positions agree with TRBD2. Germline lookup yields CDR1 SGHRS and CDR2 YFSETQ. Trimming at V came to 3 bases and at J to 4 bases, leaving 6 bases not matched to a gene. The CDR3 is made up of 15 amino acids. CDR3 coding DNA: TGCGCCAGCAGCTCTATAGCGGGAGACGCAGATACGCAGTATTTT. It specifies CASSSIAGDADTQYF.

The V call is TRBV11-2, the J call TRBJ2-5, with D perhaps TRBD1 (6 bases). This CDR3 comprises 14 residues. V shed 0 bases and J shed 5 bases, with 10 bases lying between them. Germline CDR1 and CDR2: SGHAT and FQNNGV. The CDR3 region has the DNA TGTGCCAGCAGCTTAGAGGGGGCGCGGGAGACCCAGTACTTC. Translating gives CASSLEGARETQYF.

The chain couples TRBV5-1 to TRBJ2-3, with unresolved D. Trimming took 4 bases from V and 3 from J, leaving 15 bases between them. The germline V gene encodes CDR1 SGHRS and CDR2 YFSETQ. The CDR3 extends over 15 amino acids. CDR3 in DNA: TGCGCCAGCAGCACGAACCCCTCGAGGACAGATACGCAGTATTTT. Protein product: CASSTNPSRTDTQYF.

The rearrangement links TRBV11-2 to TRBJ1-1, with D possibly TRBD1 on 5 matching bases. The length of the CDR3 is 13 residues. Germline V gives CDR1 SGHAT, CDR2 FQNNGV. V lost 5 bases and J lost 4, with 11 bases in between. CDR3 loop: CASSRIRGTEAFF. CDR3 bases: TGTGCCAGCAGCCGAATAAGGGGCACTGAAGCTTTCTTT.

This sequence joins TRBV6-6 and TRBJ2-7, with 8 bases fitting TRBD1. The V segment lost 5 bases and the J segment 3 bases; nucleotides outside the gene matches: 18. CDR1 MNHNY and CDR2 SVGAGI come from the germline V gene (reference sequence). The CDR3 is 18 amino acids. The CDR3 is CASSPRAPGQGSVYEQYF. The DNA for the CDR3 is TGTGCCAGCAGTCCTCGCGCCCCCGGACAGGGTAGTGTCTACGAGCAGTACTTC.

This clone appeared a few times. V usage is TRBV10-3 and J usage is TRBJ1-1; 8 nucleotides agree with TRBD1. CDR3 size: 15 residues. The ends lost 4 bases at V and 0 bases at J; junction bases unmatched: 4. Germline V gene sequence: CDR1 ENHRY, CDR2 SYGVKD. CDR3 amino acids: CAISGQGRVNTEAFF. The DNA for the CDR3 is TGTGCCATCAGTGGACAGGGGCGGGTGAACACTGAAGCTTTCTTT.